This T cell receptor (beta chain) stems from a study of regulatory T cells in long-lasting Graves disease. For the study at large: New Graves' disease cases had less than 3 months of antithyroid drugs.

The CDR3 runs 13 residues. V was cut by 3 bases and J by 10 bases, with 13 bases left in between. Germline CDR1 MDHEN, CDR2 SYDVKM. Study-wide results and limits: Lower TCR diversity characterized persistent Graves' patients relative to newly diagnosed patients.

Time point described: newly diagnosed GD, antithyroid drugs for less than 3 months. The TCR library used RNA extracted from PBMCs. This clonotype was recorded at least ten times. What it binds is not known. Library construction for TCR beta used iRepertoire HTBI primers and Arm-PCR of CDR3 regions. One entry per CDR3 protein results from TCRdb running MiXCR on the multiplex PCR reads. The sample holds approximately 400,000 distinct CDR3 sequences, more than 13% seen once. These data were also reused for a study on T cells in Graves' hyperthyroidism and ophthalmopathy. From that paper: Primed by the HTBI set, a first-round RT-PCR was run on the TCR CDR3.

The V gene is TRBV28, the J gene TRBJ2-1; D may match TRBD1 or TRBD2 (5 bases each). The receptor was isolated from a woman under 40 with Graves disease. Sample: peripheral blood mononuclear cells (PBMCs), taken at new diagnosis, from a patient treated with antithyroid drugs. The CDR3 sequence: CASSFGTVREQFF. DNA for the CDR3: TGTGCCAGCAGTTTCGGGACGGTTAGGGAGCAGTTCTTC. The full variable domain, rest sourced from reference TRBV28 and TRBJ2-1, is DVKVTQSSRYLVKRTGEKVFLECVQDMDHENMFWYRQDPGLGLRLIYFSYDVKMKEKGDIPEGYSVSREKKERFSLILESASTNQTSMYLCASSFGTVREQFFGPGTRLTVL.